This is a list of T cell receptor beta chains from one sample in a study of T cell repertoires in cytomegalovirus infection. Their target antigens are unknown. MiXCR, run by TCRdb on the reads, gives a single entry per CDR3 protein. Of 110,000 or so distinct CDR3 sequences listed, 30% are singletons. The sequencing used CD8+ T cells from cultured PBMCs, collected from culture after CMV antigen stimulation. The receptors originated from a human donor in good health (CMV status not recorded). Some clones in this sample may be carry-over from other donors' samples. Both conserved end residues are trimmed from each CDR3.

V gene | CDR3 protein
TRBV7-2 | ASSLGIRRSGRTDTQY
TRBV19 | ASRATGAQGNTIY
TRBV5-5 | ASSLVPLALAKNIQY
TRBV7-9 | ASSWEETQY
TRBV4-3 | ASSQSRGTYEQY
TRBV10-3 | AISEPGRDLHIQY
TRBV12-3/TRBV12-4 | ASRNQINTEAF
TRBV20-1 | SGGQGGAEAF
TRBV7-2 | ASSELGPTGTEAF
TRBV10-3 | AISEYQEYEAF
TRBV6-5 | ASSYGTTPAQETQY
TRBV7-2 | ASSLAFYGQQPQH
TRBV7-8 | ASSLGTGSLHTDTQY
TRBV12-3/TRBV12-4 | ASTNWGGKNIQY
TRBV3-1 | ASSQERLQPREQF
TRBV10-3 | ATETGRSSYEQY
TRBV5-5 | ASSPWDGNQPQH
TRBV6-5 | ASSYFTGDEQY
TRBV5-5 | ASSPGRGNQPQH
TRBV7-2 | ASSLDILSEQY
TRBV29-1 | SVEGQGLDDEQY
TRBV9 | ASSVGTDTQY
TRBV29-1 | SVITPTGKGYEQY
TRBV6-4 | ASSDLWGDNTGELF
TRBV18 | ASSPPVSTGELF
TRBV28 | ASSYVITYEQY
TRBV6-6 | ASSYVGAAYNAEAF
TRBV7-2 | ASSSRDIVFYEQY
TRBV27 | ASSFGDPRYEQY
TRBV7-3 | ASRISGGPAYNEQF
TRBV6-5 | ASSFSTGGMTGELF